This T cell receptor (beta chain) was captured by sequencing in a study of CD8 T cells in Susac syndrome. After extraction with the RNeasy kit, 0.5 to 1 ug of the RNA was reverse transcribed using random hexamers. MiXCR, applied by TCRdb to the immunoSEQ multiplex PCR reads, yields one record per CDR3 protein. Of more than 100,000 distinct CDR3 sequences in the sample, about 94% were seen once. CDR1 is SQVTM and CDR2 is ANQGSEA in the germline V gene. The CDR3 has 13 amino acids. V lost 6 bases to trimming and J lost 1 base, with 12 bases between them. This clonotype was sampled from a human donor with Susac syndrome. The sequenced material came from CD8+ T cells from PBMCs. The chain recombines TRBV29-1 with TRBJ1-1, with a possible D match to TRBD1 (5 bases). The CDR3 sequence: CSVGTGENTEAFF. The CDR3 coding sequence is TGCAGCGTCGGGACGGGAGAGAACACTGAAGCTTTCTTT. The full variable domain, its missing parts supplied by reference TRBV29-1 and TRBJ1-1, is SAVISQKPSRDICQRGTSLTIQCQVDSQVTMMFWYRQQPGQSLTLIATANQGSEATYESGFVIDKFPISRPNLTFSTLTVSNMSPEDSSIYLCSVGTGENTEAFFGQGTRLTVV.